The 17 T cell receptor beta chains in this list originate from one sample, sequenced in a study of cytomegalovirus exposure and HLA in healthy donors. The PCR ran on 60 Vbeta and 13 Jbeta primers. Sequencing used immunoSEQ multiplex PCR; TCRdb keeps in-frame clones, though not all of them. This repertoire shows 90,000 to 150,000 clones, about 81% found once; its top ten account for 1.5% to 2%. The sample consisted of PBMCs. These receptor sequences come from a man in his forties in good health and CMV-seronegative.

The chain uses TRBV6-4 and TRBJ2-3; TRBD2 might be the D (6 bases). Germline CDR1 and CDR2: MRHNA and SNTAGT. The CDR3 extends over 19 amino acids. The V gene lost 6 bases and the J gene lost 0 bases, with 25 bases spanning the gap. CDR3 protein: CASRPPTRGLENSTDTQYF. CDR3 coding DNA: TGTGCCAGCAGACCTCCCACTCGGGGACTCGAAAACAGCACAGATACGCAGTATTTT.

This chain links TRBV7-6 with TRBJ2-3; tentatively, D is TRBD1 (7 bases). Germline assignment: CDR1 SGHVS and CDR2 FNYEAQ. V gave up 4 bases and J gave up 6 bases, with 17 bases separating them. There are 15 residues in the CDR3. The CDR3 spells CASSSRGRDIDTQYF. The CDR3 DNA follows: TGTGCCAGCAGCTCTAGGGGGCGGGACATCGATACGCAGTATTTT.

This chain links TRBV4-3 with TRBJ2-3; weak D call: TRBD2 (5 bases). The V end lost 2 bases, the J end lost 3 bases, and 15 bases lay between the germline ends. Per germline, CDR1 LGHNA and CDR2 YSLEER. The CDR3 has 16 residues. In DNA form, the CDR3 reads TGCGCCAGCAGCCAAAATACGGAATCGGGGACAGATACGCAGTATTTT. As protein: CASSQNTESGTDTQYF.

V gene TRBV7-2 combines with J gene TRBJ2-3; 10 bases agree with TRBD2. CDR1 and CDR2 (germline): SGHTA, FQGNSA. The junction had 15 bases not matched to a gene; V was cut back by 1 base and J by 5 bases. The CDR3 runs 19 residues. The CDR3, as DNA: TGTGCCAGCAGCTTAGGGGTCGGGGTAGCGGGAGGTCAGGTAGATACGCAGTATTTT. It codes for CASSLGVGVAGGQVDTQYF.

Comments on this clone: Relative to the germline gene, one junction end is altered; a read error may explain this. The chain employs TRBV5-1 and TRBJ2-6, with a weak D call TRBD1 (5 bases). Germline V gives CDR1 SGHRS, CDR2 YFSETQ. The CDR3 has 15 residues. In DNA, the CDR3 is TGCGCCAGCAGCTCGGACGGCTCTGGGGCCAACGGCCTGACTTTC. Its translation: CASSSDGSGANGLTF.

The rearrangement uses TRBV19 and TRBJ2-3, with 8 bases lining up with TRBD1. With V trimmed by 7 bases and J by 0 bases, 9 bases remained unmatched. CDR3 length equals 16 residues. Germline CDR1 is LNHDA and CDR2 is SQIVND (reference sequence). For the CDR3, the DNA is TGTGCCAGTAACCCCAGGGGGCTAATGAGCACAGATACGCAGTATTTT. This encodes CASNPRGLMSTDTQYF.

The rearrangement links TRBV27 to TRBJ1-2; D is possibly TRBD1 (6 bases). This CDR3 is built from 16 residues. Germline-derived CDR1 and CDR2 are MNHEY and SMNVEV (reference sequence). V was shortened by 5 bases and J by 4 bases, with 20 bases between the two germline ends. CDR3 region: CASSPLDDRSGYGYTF. The CDR3 DNA reads as TGTGCCAGCAGTCCATTAGATGACAGGTCTGGCTATGGCTACACCTTC.

The chain employs TRBV28 and TRBJ2-7; 8 positions agree with TRBD1. V dropped 7 bases and J dropped 9; count of bases not matched to a gene: 8. The CDR3 covers 12 residues. Germline CDR1 and CDR2: MDHEN and SYDVKM. The CDR3 is CASNDRGDGQYF. The CDR3 coding sequence is TGTGCCAGCAATGACAGGGGCGACGGGCAGTACTTC.

V is TRBV7-8 and J is TRBJ2-7, with 9 bases lining up with TRBD1. The trim removed 5 bases at V and 6 bases at J, leaving 8 bases unmatched. The CDR3 runs to 14 residues. Per the germline V gene, CDR1 is SGHVS and CDR2 is FQNEAQ. The CDR3 spells CASSISDRGREQYF. In DNA form, the CDR3 reads TGTGCCAGCAGCATCTCGGACAGGGGACGCGAGCAGTACTTC.

V and J are TRBV9 and TRBJ2-7; 7 bases line up with TRBD2. After removal of 0 bases from V and 2 bases from J, the junction contained 5 bases not matched to a gene. The CDR3 is 15 residues long. Germline V gene lookup returns CDR1 SGDLS and CDR2 YYNGEE. CDR3 residues: CASSVAAGRPYEQYF. CDR3 bases: TGTGCCAGCAGCGTAGCAGCGGGAAGGCCCTACGAGCAGTACTTC.

The rearrangement uses TRBV27 and TRBJ1-2; no clear D. Germline loops: CDR1 MNHEY, CDR2 SMNVEV (reference sequence). The CDR3 spans 14 residues. The V end lost 5 bases, the J end lost 6 bases, and 16 bases lay between the germline ends. The CDR3 loop reads CASSPLSEFHGYTF. The DNA for the CDR3 is TGTGCCAGCAGTCCCCTTTCGGAGTTCCATGGCTACACCTTC.

V usage is TRBV5-1 and J usage is TRBJ2-3, with 10 nucleotides matching TRBD2. Germline V lookup: CDR1 SGHRS, CDR2 YFSETQ. The CDR3 extends over 18 amino acids. With 0 bases clipped from V and 4 bases from J, the junction kept 11 bases outside the gene matches. This CDR3 reads CASSLEPSGRDRSDTQYF. The CDR3 DNA sequence: TGCGCCAGCAGCTTGGAACCTAGCGGGAGAGATAGATCAGATACGCAGTATTTT.

This chain connects TRBV29-1 to TRBJ2-4; 7 nucleotides align to TRBD1. The germline V gene encodes CDR1 SQVTM and CDR2 ANQGSEA. V shed 4 bases, J shed 6 bases, and the junction held 3 bases outside the gene matches. This CDR3 contains 12 residues. The CDR3, as DNA: TGCAGCGTTGGACAGGGTTTAAACATTCAGTACTTC. Translating it yields CSVGQGLNIQYF.

The chain joins TRBV4-2 to TRBJ1-1, with a possible D match to TRBD1 (6 bases). This CDR3 has 13 residues. V was trimmed by 0 bases and J by 10 bases, leaving 12 bases between them. Germline values: CDR1 LGHNA, CDR2 YNFKEQ. For the CDR3, the DNA is TGTGCCAGCAGCCAAGACAGGGGTGGGCTAGCTTTCTTT. Translation: CASSQDRGGLAFF.

This clone was seen only a few times. This sequence joins TRBV11-2 and TRBJ1-1; TRBD1 might be the D (5 bases). The CDR3 has 14 amino acids. Germline assignment: CDR1 SGHAT and CDR2 FQNNGV. Trimming pared 5 bases from V and 4 bases from J, leaving 14 bases between. This chain's CDR3 is CASSMRRRGTEAFF. CDR3 nucleotide sequence: TGTGCCAGCAGCATGAGACGGAGGGGCACTGAAGCTTTCTTT.

The chain recombines TRBV7-6 with TRBJ1-2, with a possible D match to TRBD1 (5 bases). V was trimmed by 5 bases and J by 0 bases, leaving 10 bases between them. This CDR3 has 14 residues. The germline V gene has CDR1 SGHVS and CDR2 FNYEAQ. The CDR3 nucleotides are TGTGCCAGCAGCCCAGACAGAGCTAACTATGGCTACACCTTC. It specifies CASSPDRANYGYTF.

This chain uses TRBV6-4 with TRBJ1-2; 8 bases map to TRBD1. The CDR3 is made up of 14 amino acids. J gave up 12 bases and V 4 bases, and 13 bases lay outside the gene matches. Per germline, CDR1 MRHNA and CDR2 SNTAGT. This CDR3 reads CASSGPGQVFVHTF. CDR3 DNA: TGTGCCAGCAGTGGACCGGGACAGGTATTTGTACACACCTTC.